This T cell receptor beta chain was found in a study of beta chain features in type 1 diabetes. Whole-study context: Investigators examined around 110 million sorted cells across all samples. Findings of the study overall: The study left unresolved whether HLA type influences TCRB rearrangement. Any PCR bias toward short templates would affect both groups alike.

For this clone: Its antigen is unidentified.

The CDR3 extends over 16 amino acids. From germline, CDR1 is MDHEN and CDR2 SYDVKM. The J segment lost 2 bases and the V segment lost 5 bases, leaving 8 bases of the junction unmatched. Sequenced material consisted of expressed TCRB transcripts (all of the isolated RNA was reverse transcribed). Sequencing was performed with immunoSEQ multiplex PCR; in TCRdb, only in-frame clones are kept and a portion is missing. The sample lists around 400,000 clones; roughly an eighth were seen once. The sample comprised naive CD4+ T cells from blood. This clonotype was obtained from a man between 18 and 35 years old in good health. The genes are TRBV28 and TRBJ1-5, with 8 bases identical to TRBD1. In DNA, the CDR3 is TGTGCCAGCAGTCCCCGGACAGGGCGCGGCAATCAGCCCCAGCATTTT. Its translation: CASSPRTGRGNQPQHF.